This paragraph reports one T cell receptor beta chain. Its antigen is not identified. The data derive from a study of cytomegalovirus exposure and HLA in healthy donors. Study-wide results and caveats: Overall, under 200 TCR beta chains were annotated as cytomegalovirus-associated.

The CDR3 contains 15 residues. The V and J ends lost 2 bases and 4 bases respectively, with 14 bases between them. Germline V CDR1 and CDR2: MDHEN, SYDVKM. Primers for the PCR totalled 60 Vbeta and 13 Jbeta. Clones were sequenced by immunoSEQ multiplex PCR, and TCRdb holds only the in-frame ones, with some missing. This table has approximately 110,000 clones, roughly 68% appearing once. This TCR was recovered from a woman aged 25-40 years in good health and CMV-seronegative. V gene TRBV28 combines with J gene TRBJ1-1; D is ambiguous. The sequencing input was PBMCs. CDR3 coding DNA: TGTGCCAGCAGTTTAGTCGTCACCTTGAGCACTGAAGCTTTCTTT. It is translated as CASSLVVTLSTEAFF.